The sequence of this TCR beta chain was determined in a study of blood T cell repertoires in COVID-19. About the research overall: The analysed material was cDNA or gDNA that came from T cells, B-cell-depleted T cells, or PBMCs.

V trimming: 4 bases; J trimming: 2 bases; junction bases outside the gene matches: 10. The germline V gene encodes CDR1 LGHNA and CDR2 YSLEER. CDR3 length: 17 amino acids. In the authors' workflow: Estimation of nucleated cell counts relied on the amplification of reference gene primers. The table came from immunoSEQ multiplex PCR; TCRdb's copy has only in-frame clones and leaves some out. The D gene and trimming were derived from the DNA, and the V and J assignments and clone size from that table. This table holds approximately 240,000 clones, more than 65% found once. The source is a woman aged 40 to 55 who had recovered from COVID-19. Material: peripheral blood. This chain joins TRBV4-3 and TRBJ2-7; 11 bases match TRBD1. CDR3 region: CASSLGTGGVQAYEQYF. The CDR3 DNA reads TGCGCCAGCAGCCTCGGGACAGGGGGGGTTCAGGCCTACGAGCAGTACTTC.